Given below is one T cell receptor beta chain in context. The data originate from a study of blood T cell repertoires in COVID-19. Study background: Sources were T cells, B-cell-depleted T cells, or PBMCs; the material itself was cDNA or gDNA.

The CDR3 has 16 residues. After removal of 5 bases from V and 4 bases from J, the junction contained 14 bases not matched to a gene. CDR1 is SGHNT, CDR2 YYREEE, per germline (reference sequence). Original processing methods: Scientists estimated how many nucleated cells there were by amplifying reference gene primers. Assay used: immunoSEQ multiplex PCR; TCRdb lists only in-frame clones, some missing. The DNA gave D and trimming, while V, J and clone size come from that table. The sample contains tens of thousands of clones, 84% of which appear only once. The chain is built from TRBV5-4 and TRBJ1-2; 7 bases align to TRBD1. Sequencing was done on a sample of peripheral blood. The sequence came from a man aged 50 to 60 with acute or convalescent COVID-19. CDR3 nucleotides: TGTGCCAGCAGTTTCCTTGCGGGACAGACAATCTATGGCTACACCTTC. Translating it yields CASSFLAGQTIYGYTF.